One sample yielded the 22 T cell receptor beta chains listed below, sequenced in a study of T cells expressing NK-cell markers (dated by TCRdb to 2018 to 2021). The library was generated by 5' RACE. Sequencing relied on an Illumina HiSeq 2000. TCRdb reprocessed the sequencing reads and holds a single record per CDR3 protein sequence, with no DNA. The record for this sample contains around 100,000 distinct CDR3 sequences. Less than 20% of the sample is held by the ten biggest clonotypes. Sample: blood T cells: a sorted CD56 or NKG2C T cell subset, CD4+ or CD8+ T cells, or bulk PBMC T cells (not recorded which). Receptor source: a woman aged 18 to 75 in good health.

The chain is built from TRBV20-1 and TRBJ2-1; TCRdb selects TRBD1, and the lack of DNA leaves this call unchecked. The CDR3 covers 14 residues. Germline-derived CDR1 and CDR2 are DFQATT and SNEGSKA (reference sequence). The chain's CDR3 is CSATNRDKVGEQFF.

The rearrangement joins TRBV9 to TRBJ2-3; absent DNA, TCRdb's TRBD1 call cannot be checked. CDR1 and CDR2 (germline): SGDLS, YYNGEE. The CDR3 is 16 amino acids. Here the CDR3 reads CASSGHPASSTDTQYF. Together with reference TRBV9 and TRBJ2-3, the CDR3 gives the full variable domain: DSGVTQTPKHLITATGQRVTLRCSPRSGDLSVYWYQQSLDQGLQFLIQYYNGEERAKGNILERFSAQQFPDLHSELNLSSLELGDSALYFCASSGHPASSTDTQYFGPGTRLTVL.

The genes are TRBV27 and TRBJ1-2; checking the TCRdb D call of TRBD1 is not possible without DNA. This CDR3 is 12 amino acids long. Germline CDR1 reads MNHEY; CDR2 reads SMNVEV (reference sequence). The CDR3 loop reads CASSFTGGGYTF.

J is TRBJ2-3 and V is TRBV5-4; TCRdb proposes TRBD2, but this gene call is untestable without DNA. The CDR3 is made up of 19 amino acids. Germline V CDR1 and CDR2: SGHNT, YYREEE (reference sequence). The CDR3 region is CASSWGGTSGPTSTDTQYF. Based on the CDR3 plus reference TRBV5-4 and TRBJ2-3, the full variable domain is ETGVTQSPTHLIKTRGQQVTLRCSSQSGHNTVSWYQQALGQGPQFIFQYYREEENGRGNFPPRFSGLQFPNYSSELNVNALELDDSALYLCASSWGGTSGPTSTDTQYFGPGTRLTVL.

The CDR3 protein is CSAREQGNTEAFF. The chain uses TRBV20-1 and TRBJ1-1; TCRdb lists TRBD1, though no DNA is available to test this call. There are 13 residues in the CDR3. From germline, CDR1 is DFQATT and CDR2 SNEGSKA (reference sequence).

This rearrangement joins TRBV11-1 to TRBJ2-7. The germline CDR1 and CDR2 sequences are SGHAT and FQDESV (reference sequence). The CDR3 sequence is 17 residues long. The CDR3 sequence is CASSLSVVLASSYEQYF.

This chain links TRBV9 with TRBJ2-1; TCRdb's D gene call, TRBD2, goes unchecked for lack of DNA. The CDR3 is 16 amino acids. CDR1 and CDR2 (germline): SGDLS, YYNGEE. CDR3 residues: CASSPAGGGWGNEQFF.

The chain links TRBV6-2 or TRBV6-3 to TRBJ2-1. Germline V gene lookup returns CDR1 MNHEY and CDR2 SVGEGT. The CDR3 runs to 14 residues. This CDR3 is CASSYQLSYNEQFF.

The gene calls are TRBV29-1 and TRBJ2-2; TCRdb selects TRBD1, and the lack of DNA leaves this call unchecked. Germline CDR1 SQVTM, CDR2 ANQGSEA. The CDR3 consists of 15 residues. The CDR3 protein is CSVEADRGPTGELFF.

The rearrangement uses TRBV21-1 and TRBJ2-2; TCRdb's D gene call, TRBD1, goes unchecked for lack of DNA. TRBV21-1 is classified as a pseudogene. This CDR3 region has 17 residues. This chain's CDR3 is CASSKVSTVLCCGELFF.

The rearrangement joins TRBV6-1 to TRBJ2-1; there is no DNA to check the TCRdb D call of TRBD1. This CDR3 contains 13 residues. Germline assignment: CDR1 MNHNS and CDR2 SASEGT. CDR3 sequence: CATPDRQSNEQFF.

J is TRBJ1-2 and V is TRBV29-1. CDR1 is SQVTM, CDR2 ANQGSEA, per germline. There are 11 residues in the CDR3. CDR3 protein: CSVEERAGYTF.

The rearrangement links TRBV5-5 to TRBJ2-4; lacking DNA, the TRBD1 call made by TCRdb goes unchecked. The CDR3 has 11 residues. In germline, CDR1 is SGHKS, CDR2 YYEKEE (reference sequence). CDR3: CASSLGGQLSF.

The chain joins TRBV10-2 to TRBJ2-2; TCRdb's D gene call, TRBD1, goes unchecked for lack of DNA. Germline V CDR1 and CDR2: WSHSY, SAAADI. The CDR3 length is 15 residues. CDR3 region: CASSYQTNRARELFF.

The chain has TRBV28 and TRBJ2-1; no DNA is available, so the TRBD1 call from TCRdb remains unchecked. Germline-derived CDR1 and CDR2 are MDHEN and SYDVKM. CDR3 length: 14 residues. This chain's CDR3 is CASSLGATYNEQFF.

The V gene is TRBV4-1, the J gene TRBJ2-5; TCRdb's assignment of TRBD2 cannot be checked, as there is no DNA. Germline V lookup: CDR1 MGHRA, CDR2 YSYEKL. This CDR3 is built from 17 residues. The CDR3 loop is CASSQSTSGGAVETQYF.

This clonotype shows up as medium-sized (0.01 to 0.1%) by frequency. V and J are TRBV6-4 and TRBJ2-3. Germline V lookup: CDR1 MRHNA, CDR2 SNTAGT. There are 14 residues in the CDR3. CDR3 sequence: CASSDAGGTDTQYF.

The J gene is TRBJ2-3, the V gene TRBV30. CDR3 size: 15 residues. In germline, CDR1 is GTSNPN, CDR2 SVGIG (reference sequence). Here the CDR3 reads CAWSEVAGSTDTQYF.

The chain carries TRBV2 and TRBJ2-3. This CDR3 has 12 residues. Germline CDR1 SNHLY, CDR2 FYNNEI. CDR3 region: CAILTSTDTQYF.

V is TRBV14 and J is TRBJ2-1; the TCRdb D gene call, TRBD2, has no DNA to confirm it. This CDR3 spans 18 amino acids. Germline V lookup: CDR1 SGHDN, CDR2 FVKESK. The CDR3 loop reads CASSQEEGTSGSLDEQFF. Looking up the rest from reference TRBV14 and TRBJ2-1 gives the full variable domain: EAGVTQFPSHSVIEKGQTVTLRCDPISGHDNLYWYRRVMGKEIKFLLHFVKESKQDESGMPNNRFLAERTGGTYSTLKVQPAELEDSGVYFCASSQEEGTSGSLDEQFFGPGTRLTVL.

This sequence joins TRBV7-9 and TRBJ2-5. This CDR3 region has 14 residues. CDR1 SEHNR and CDR2 FQNEAQ come from the germline V gene (reference sequence). CDR3 region: CASSPQTRQETQYF. The full variable domain, in which reference TRBV7-9 and TRBJ2-5 provide the parts outside the CDR3, is DTGVSQNPRHKITKRGQNVTFRCDPISEHNRLYWYRQTLGQGPEFLTYFQNEAQLEKSRLLSDRFSAERPKGSFSTLEIQRTEQGDSAMYLCASSPQTRQETQYFGPGTRLLVL.

The V call is TRBV7-8, the J call TRBJ2-2; no DNA is available, so the TRBD2 call from TCRdb remains unchecked. The CDR3 covers 15 residues. The germline gives CDR1 SGHVS, CDR2 FQNEAQ. CDR3: CASSTGPLETGELFF.